Below are 25 T cell receptor beta chains sequenced from a single sample in a study of T cell responses to AZD1222 COVID-19 vaccine. Libraries were prepared by immunoSEQ multiplex PCR; TCRdb keeps only in-frame clonotypes and omits some of them. Among tens of thousands of clones, about 90% were seen once, and the ten largest hold roughly 8.4%. The sequencing here drew on peripheral blood, taken 28 days after the second AZD1222 dose. These receptors were collected from an adult who received the AZD1222 COVID-19 vaccine.

The J gene is TRBJ2-3, the V gene TRBV27; tentative D call: TRBD2 (6 bases). The CDR3 consists of 14 residues. Trimming shortened V by 9 bases and J by 2 bases, and 15 bases separated the two germline ends. Germline V gene lookup returns CDR1 MNHEY and CDR2 SMNVEV (reference sequence). The CDR3 nucleotides read TGTGCCAGTCGCCGTGGGGGGTCCACAGATACGCAGTATTTT. Encoded protein: CASRRGGSTDTQYF.

The rearrangement links TRBV27 to TRBJ2-5, with D hard to call. V dropped 2 bases and J dropped 0 bases, with 13 bases sitting between them. From germline, CDR1 is MNHEY and CDR2 SMNVEV (reference sequence). The CDR3 length is 16 residues. The CDR3 spells CASSLRAADYQETQYF. Written as DNA, the CDR3 is TGTGCCAGCAGTTTAAGGGCAGCCGATTACCAAGAGACCCAGTACTTC.

V gene TRBV6-4 combines with J gene TRBJ2-1, with a weak D call TRBD1 (5 bases). Trimming left V 0 bases short and J 8 bases short, with 20 bases between. The germline CDR1 and CDR2 sequences are MRHNA and SNTAGT. The CDR3 has 17 amino acids. CDR3 nucleotide sequence: TGTGCCAGCAGTGACTCAAGCCAGGGTGGTATGCCGGATGAGCAGTTCTTC. Translating gives CASSDSSQGGMPDEQFF.

The chain combines TRBV28 with TRBJ2-7; D uncertain. The germline V gene has CDR1 MDHEN and CDR2 SYDVKM. V dropped 2 bases and J dropped 6 bases, with 8 bases sitting between them. The length of the CDR3 is 12 residues. CDR3 bases: TGTGCCAGCAGTTTAGCACCCCTCGAGCAGTACTTC. Encoded protein: CASSLAPLEQYF.

This clone was seen only once. The chain combines TRBV5-1 with TRBJ1-5; TRBD1 matches at 7 bases. The CDR3 has 13 amino acids. CDR1 is SGHRS and CDR2 is YFSETQ in the germline V gene. V was pared by 4 bases and J by 4 bases, with 2 bases of the junction left unmatched. The chain's CDR3 is CASSPQGNQPQHF. The CDR3 DNA reads as TGCGCCAGCAGCCCACAGGGGAATCAGCCCCAGCATTTT.

The V and J genes are TRBV28 and TRBJ2-7; TRBD1 matches at 9 bases. Per germline, CDR1 MDHEN and CDR2 SYDVKM. V dropped 4 bases and J dropped 6; count of bases not matched to a gene: 13. The CDR3 covers 16 residues. Here the CDR3 DNA reads TGTGCCAGCAGTTCAACCCGGGACAGGGTGGGGCTCGAGCAGTACTTC. It specifies CASSSTRDRVGLEQYF.

The chain is built from TRBV24-1 and TRBJ1-2; no reliable D call. Trimming took off 3 bases at V and 6 bases at J, with 13 bases between the two ends. The germline V gene has CDR1 KGHDR and CDR2 SFDVKD. The CDR3 sequence is 14 residues long. The DNA of the CDR3 is TGTGCCACCAGTGATACCGTCCCGGGAGATGGCTACACCTTC. Its protein is CATSDTVPGDGYTF.

V and J are TRBV19 and TRBJ2-1; the D is unclear. CDR3 length equals 16 residues. Trimming cost V 3 bases and J 9 bases, with 21 bases left between them. CDR1 and CDR2 from the germline V gene are LNHDA and SQIVND (reference sequence). The CDR3 region is CASSISPSYSHAEQFF. CDR3 sequence (DNA): TGTGCCAGTAGTATCTCTCCGTCGTATTCGCATGCTGAGCAGTTCTTC.

The V gene is TRBV4-3, the J gene TRBJ2-3; no firm D call. Germline CDR1 reads LGHNA; CDR2 reads YSLEER. The CDR3 runs 13 residues. Deletions cut 4 bases from V and 0 bases from J, with 5 bases between. This CDR3 is CASSLSSTDTQYF. CDR3 bases: TGCGCCAGCAGCCTCTCTAGCACAGATACGCAGTATTTT.

The V and J genes are TRBV3-1 (or the pseudogene TRBV3-2) and TRBJ2-1, with 12 nucleotides matching TRBD2. Losses at the gene ends were 4 bases for V and 0 bases for J; bases not matched to a gene: 10. Per the germline V gene, CDR1 is LGHDT and CDR2 is YNNKEL (reference sequence). This CDR3 is 19 amino acids long. CDR3 residues: CASSRRLAGAITSYNEQFF. The CDR3 region has the DNA TGTGCCAGCAGCCGCCGACTAGCGGGAGCTATCACCTCCTACAATGAGCAGTTCTTC.

This chain uses TRBV30 with TRBJ2-7; D call uncertain. Germline V lookup: CDR1 GTSNPN, CDR2 SVGIG (reference sequence). The CDR3 length is 11 residues. Trimming took 7 bases from V and 2 from J, leaving 9 bases between them. The CDR3 here is CASDRAYEQYF. DNA for the CDR3: TGTGCCTCGGACCGAGCCTACGAGCAGTACTTC.

The chain is built from TRBV4-3 and TRBJ2-4, with TRBD2 identical over 9 bases. There are 14 residues in the CDR3. V was pared by 2 bases and J by 6 bases, with 2 bases of the junction left unmatched. Germline V gives CDR1 LGHNA, CDR2 YSLEER. The DNA of the CDR3 is TGCGCCAGCAGCCAATGGCGGGGGGGAAACATTCAGTACTTC. It encodes CASSQWRGGNIQYF.

This clone has a single count. The chain carries TRBV27 and TRBJ1-1, with D unresolved. Germline loops: CDR1 MNHEY, CDR2 SMNVEV (reference sequence). Trimming took 4 bases from V and 1 from J, leaving 13 bases between them. The CDR3 sequence is 15 residues long. CDR3 DNA: TGTGCCAGCAGTTCATGGGGTCTCCGGAACACTGAAGCTTTCTTT. It codes for CASSSWGLRNTEAFF.

The CDR3 protein is CASGGGASPYEQYF. Here the CDR3 DNA reads TGTGCCAGCGGAGGGGGCGCTTCCCCCTACGAGCAGTACTTC. The V and J genes are TRBV28 and TRBJ2-7, with a weak D call TRBD1 (7 bases). Trimming removed 8 bases from V and 2 bases from J, with 16 bases in between. Germline loops: CDR1 MDHEN, CDR2 SYDVKM. The length of the CDR3 is 14 residues.

The J gene is TRBJ2-1, the V gene TRBV14; D is perhaps TRBD1 or TRBD2 (5 bases each). The CDR3 is made up of 14 amino acids. CDR1 and CDR2 (germline): SGHDN, FVKESK. V dropped 4 bases and J dropped 6 bases, with 13 bases sitting between them. The CDR3 protein is CASSPTSGPNEQFF. CDR3 nucleotides: TGTGCCAGCAGCCCAACCTCGGGACCCAATGAGCAGTTCTTC.

J is TRBJ2-3 and V is TRBV18; D is ambiguous. The germline gives CDR1 KGHSH, CDR2 LQKENI. This CDR3 contains 16 residues. V was shortened by 0 bases and J by 0 bases, with 10 bases between the two germline ends. The CDR3 protein is CASSPPKQASTDTQYF. CDR3 nucleotides: TGTGCCAGCTCACCACCGAAGCAGGCCAGCACAGATACGCAGTATTTT.

The rearrangement joins TRBV12-5 to TRBJ2-1, with 13 bases identical to TRBD2. The V and J ends lost 0 bases and 0 bases, in that order; junction bases with no gene match: 11. Germline values: CDR1 LGHNT, CDR2 FRNRAP. The CDR3 loop spans 21 amino acids. The CDR3 loop reads CASGLVPVVGLAGNSYNEQFF. CDR3 sequence (DNA): TGTGCTAGTGGTTTGGTCCCGGTCGTGGGACTAGCGGGAAACTCCTACAATGAGCAGTTCTTC.

The V gene is TRBV5-7, the J gene TRBJ1-5; TRBD1 might be the D (5 bases). TRBV5-7 is filed as an ORF, its function uncertain. The CDR3 consists of 16 residues. V lost 0 bases and J lost 4, with 14 bases in between. This chain's CDR3 is CASSLGLGGGNQPQHF. The CDR3 bases are TGTGCCAGCAGCTTGGGCCTGGGGGGTGGAAATCAGCCCCAGCATTTT.

This clone was counted a single time. This sequence joins TRBV7-6 and TRBJ2-2; D is undetermined. Germline V gene data show CDR1 as SGHVS and CDR2 as FNYEAQ. This CDR3 has 15 residues. The V end was cut by 0 bases, the J end by 1 base, with 6 bases between. The CDR3 bases are TGTGCCAGCAGCTTAGCAGCACAGAACACCGGGGAGCTGTTTTTT. Translating it yields CASSLAAQNTGELFF.

J is TRBJ2-6 and V is TRBV28; D is unresolved. CDR1 and CDR2 (germline): MDHEN, SYDVKM. The length of the CDR3 is 16 residues. Trimming cost V 9 bases and J 0 bases, with 15 bases left between them. In nucleotides, the CDR3 is TGTGCCAGTGTTTTTTGGTCCAGCTCTGGGGCCAACGTCCTGACTTTC. Its protein product is CASVFWSSSGANVLTF.

The J gene is TRBJ1-2, the V gene TRBV7-3, with 9 bases lining up with TRBD1. CDR3 length equals 15 residues. The V gene end was trimmed by 4 bases and the J gene end by 7 bases; junction bases not matched to a gene: 10. Per germline, CDR1 SGHTA and CDR2 FQGTGA. CDR3 in amino acids: CASSSTGGGDGGYTF. CDR3 DNA: TGTGCCAGCAGCTCAACAGGGGGCGGAGACGGTGGCTACACCTTC. Complete variable domain (other parts from reference TRBV7-3 and TRBJ1-2): GAGVSQTPSNKVTEKGKYVELRCDPISGHTALYWYRQSLGQGPEFLIYFQGTGAADDSGLPNDRFFAVRPEGSVSTLKIQRTERGDSAVYLCASSSTGGGDGGYTFGSGTRLTVV.

The V gene is TRBV11-2, the J gene TRBJ2-5; D tentatively fits TRBD1 or TRBD2 (5 bases each). Germline values: CDR1 SGHAT, CDR2 FQNNGV. The CDR3 spans 16 residues. V lost 5 bases and J 2 bases, leaving 18 bases between the germline ends. As DNA, the CDR3 is TGTGCCAGCAGCAACCTACAGACCGGGACGCAAGAGACCCAGTACTTC. Translating it yields CASSNLQTGTQETQYF.

This chain links TRBV5-1 with TRBJ2-7, with 7 nucleotides matching TRBD2. In germline, CDR1 is SGHRS, CDR2 YFSETQ. The junction had 17 bases not matched to a gene; V was cut back by 4 bases and J by 1 base. The CDR3 runs to 18 residues. The CDR3 is CASSLVPSGPMGSYEQYF. In DNA, the CDR3 is TGCGCCAGCAGCCTGGTGCCTAGCGGCCCTATGGGGTCCTACGAGCAGTACTTC.

The CDR3 nucleotides read TGTGCCAGCAGTTTTACAAATCAGCCCCAGCATTTT. The encoded protein is CASSFTNQPQHF. The rearrangement links TRBV28 to TRBJ1-5; the D is unclear. The CDR3 is 12 residues long. V was cut by 3 bases and J by 4 bases, with 4 bases left in between. CDR1 is MDHEN and CDR2 is SYDVKM in the germline V gene.

This chain joins TRBV15 and TRBJ2-6; tentative D call: TRBD1 (6 bases). Germline-derived CDR1 and CDR2 are LNHNV and YYDKDF (reference sequence). V was trimmed by 0 bases and J by 1 base, leaving 10 bases between them. The CDR3 consists of 17 residues. The CDR3, as DNA: TGTGCCACCAGCAGAGATAGGGGGATTTCTGGGGCCAACGTCCTGACTTTC. Translating gives CATSRDRGISGANVLTF.